What follows are 26 T cell receptor beta chains derived from one specimen sequenced in a study of vaccination and CD4 T cells after COVID-19 (dated by TCRdb to between 2021 and 2024). The treatment or condition tag for this specimen amounts to: approximately nine-day PBMC culture with coronavirus spike peptide pools or control peptides (ViraFEST assay). No antigen has been assigned to these receptors. Libraries were constructed by PCR. Sequencing was performed on an Illumina iSeq 100. At the Johns Hopkins FTIC core, DNA from the cultured CD4+ T cells underwent TCR sequencing with the Oncomine TCR Beta short-read assay. The public reads were run again by TCRdb, first through fastp at Q25 and then through MiXCR, and only productive beta chains were kept. Each CDR3 protein appears once, grouped with its most common genes and DNA. The sample table lists 12,000 or so distinct CDR3 sequences, about two thirds of them with a count of one. Jointly, the top ten make up around 8.7% of the sample.

Input material: CD4+ T cells from blood, cultured in vitro. The receptors were gathered from a human donor who had recovered from COVID-19.

This chain joins TRBV10-1 and TRBJ1-6, with 7 positions matching TRBD1. The germline CDR1 and CDR2 sequences are WNHNN and SYGVQD (reference sequence). V was clipped by 2 bases and J by 7 bases; unmatched bases: 2. The CDR3 has 14 amino acids. CDR3 amino acids: CASSETGENSPLHF. Written as DNA, the CDR3 is TGCGCCAGCAGTGAGACAGGGGAGAATTCACCCCTCCACTTT.

J is TRBJ2-5 and V is TRBV6-1, with TRBD2 identical over 7 bases. The CDR3 is 13 residues long. V trimming: 5 bases; J trimming: 9 bases; junction bases outside the gene matches: 9. From germline, CDR1 is MNHNS and CDR2 SASEGT. The CDR3 region is CASSPSGGGAQYF. The CDR3 nucleotides read TGTGCCAGCAGTCCATCGGGAGGCGGGGCCCAGTACTTC.

The V and J genes are TRBV7-3 and TRBJ1-6; possible D gene TRBD1, 5 bases. The CDR3 has 14 residues. V gave up 2 bases and J gave up 5 bases, with 7 bases separating them. The germline V gene encodes CDR1 SGHTA and CDR2 FQGTGA. The CDR3 is CASSLDSNNSPLHF. The CDR3 DNA follows: TGTGCCAGCAGCTTAGACAGTAATAATTCACCCCTCCACTTT.

The V and J genes are TRBV7-9 and TRBJ2-3; D remains ambiguous. This CDR3 contains 12 residues. Germline CDR1 is SEHNR and CDR2 is FQNEAQ (reference sequence). V was clipped by 5 bases and J by 3 bases, with 6 bases between them. The chain's CDR3 is CASSPITDTQYF. CDR3 nucleotide sequence: TGTGCCAGCAGCCCTATTACAGATACGCAGTATTTT.

This clonotype has a handful of counts. V and J are TRBV6-1 and TRBJ2-1; the match to TRBD1 covers 7 bases. Germline V gene lookup returns CDR1 MNHNS and CDR2 SASEGT. V gave up 4 bases and J gave up 7 bases; unmatched junction bases: 4. This CDR3 has 13 residues. The CDR3 region is CASSGYRGNEQFF. The CDR3 region has the DNA TGTGCCAGCAGTGGATACAGGGGAAATGAGCAGTTCTTC.

A few counts support this clonotype. The chain employs TRBV6-1 and TRBJ1-1, with 8 bases aligning to TRBD1. From germline, CDR1 is MNHNS and CDR2 SASEGT. The CDR3 sequence is 14 residues long. Trimming at V came to 5 bases and at J to 6 bases, leaving 8 bases not matched to a gene. The CDR3 DNA reads as TGTGCCAGCAGTAGCGGACAGGGATGGGCTGAAGCTTTCTTT. Translated: CASSSGQGWAEAFF.

The gene calls are TRBV12-3 or TRBV12-4 and TRBJ2-2; the match to TRBD2 covers 7 bases. This CDR3 is built from 16 residues. J gave up 4 bases and V 3 bases, and 8 bases lay outside the gene matches. CDR3 region: CASSLSGPGGTGELFF. DNA of the CDR3: TGTGCCAGCAGTTTGTCGGGCCCGGGGGGCACCGGGGAGCTGTTTTTT.

The chain carries TRBV7-8 and TRBJ1-1, with D hard to call. CDR1 SGHVS and CDR2 FQNEAQ come from the germline V gene. The CDR3 spans 14 residues. Trimming pared 0 bases from V and 0 bases from J, leaving 5 bases between. As DNA, the CDR3 is TGTGCCAGCAGCTTAGCGCTCATGAACACTGAAGCTTTCTTT. Amino acids: CASSLALMNTEAFF.

The chain combines TRBV7-9 with TRBJ1-1; the D is unclear. Trimming took off 6 bases at V and 1 base at J, with 9 bases between the two ends. This CDR3 is 13 amino acids long. Looked up from germline, CDR1 is SEHNR and CDR2 is FQNEAQ (reference sequence). The CDR3 is CASRADGNTEAFF. The CDR3 DNA is TGTGCCAGCAGAGCGGACGGGAACACTGAAGCTTTCTTT.

In this sample, this clonotype turned up a few times. This rearrangement joins TRBV20-1 to TRBJ2-7; the match to TRBD2 covers 14 bases. Germline-derived CDR1 and CDR2 are DFQATT and SNEGSKA (reference sequence). The CDR3 totals 15 residues. J gave up 3 bases and V 3 bases, and 4 bases lay outside the gene matches. The CDR3 loop reads CSASRGTSGGYEQYF. DNA of the CDR3: TGCAGTGCTAGTCGCGGGACTAGCGGGGGCTACGAGCAGTACTTC.

The CDR3 region is CASGENRETQYF. The CDR3 nucleotides read TGTGCCAGCGGGGAGAACCGAGAGACCCAGTACTTC. This sequence joins TRBV2 and TRBJ2-5, with D perhaps TRBD2 (5 bases). With 8 bases removed from V and 4 bases from J, the gap between germline ends came to 11 bases. The CDR3 extends over 12 amino acids. Germline V gene lookup returns CDR1 SNHLY and CDR2 FYNNEI.

V is TRBV19 and J is TRBJ2-3; 7 nucleotides agree with TRBD1. V gave up 3 bases and J gave up 1 base; unmatched junction bases: 10. Germline lookup yields CDR1 LNHDA and CDR2 SQIVND (reference sequence). This CDR3 is 17 amino acids long. CDR3 DNA: TGTGCCAGTAGTATCAGGGGGACAGTCTTTGGCACAGATACGCAGTATTTT. Protein sequence: CASSIRGTVFGTDTQYF.

The gene calls are TRBV7-6 and TRBJ2-2; 9 bases map to TRBD1. J gave up 5 bases and V 5 bases, and 9 bases lay outside the gene matches. The CDR3 is 16 residues long. The germline CDR1 and CDR2 sequences are SGHVS and FNYEAQ. CDR3 residues: CASSPGQGIDTGELFF. The CDR3 nucleotides are TGTGCCAGCAGCCCCGGACAGGGGATTGATACCGGGGAGCTGTTTTTT.

Comments on this clonotype: With a much larger clone just one base away, this may be a read error. J is TRBJ1-2 and V is TRBV6-4; TRBD1 aligns across 7 bases. V gave up 9 bases and J gave up 7 bases; unmatched junction bases: 11. CDR3 length: 13 amino acids. CDR1 and CDR2 (germline): MRHNA, SNTAGT. In DNA form, the CDR3 reads TGTGCCAGTCATGGGACAGAGGGCTTTGGCTACACCTTC. Its protein product is CASHGTEGFGYTF.

In its sample, this clonotype ranks as medium-sized. This chain joins TRBV4-2 and TRBJ2-4; TRBD1 or TRBD2 may be the D gene (6 bases each). This CDR3 is built from 18 residues. V shed 1 base and J shed 0 bases, with 16 bases lying between them. Germline V lookup: CDR1 LGHNA, CDR2 YNFKEQ. This CDR3 reads CASSQVGRGDQAKNIQYF. CDR3 nucleotides: TGTGCCAGCAGCCAAGTCGGAAGGGGGGATCAAGCCAAAAACATTCAGTACTTC.

Only a few counts were recorded for this clonotype. The chain employs TRBV6-2 or TRBV6-3 and TRBJ1-5, with 7 bases aligning to TRBD1. This CDR3 contains 14 residues. Germline V gives CDR1 MNHEY, CDR2 SVGEGT. V lost 6 bases, J lost 7 bases, and 9 bases stayed unmatched. DNA for the CDR3: TGTGCCAGCAGAAACAGGGGCGCCGGGCAGCCCCAGCATTTT. Encoded protein: CASRNRGAGQPQHF.

The rearrangement links TRBV24-1 to TRBJ2-3, with 13 bases fitting TRBD2. Trimming removed 4 bases from V and 8 bases from J; junction bases left unmatched: 8. The CDR3 length is 16 residues. Germline V gene lookup returns CDR1 KGHDR and CDR2 SFDVKD. CDR3 amino acids: CATSDRVTSGRGTQYF. The CDR3 coding sequence is TGTGCCACCAGTGACCGCGTTACTAGCGGGAGGGGTACGCAGTATTTT.

The J gene is TRBJ1-4, the V gene TRBV15; tentatively, D is TRBD1 (6 bases). This CDR3 spans 16 amino acids. V lost 3 bases and J lost 6, with 17 bases in between. The germline gives CDR1 LNHNV, CDR2 YYDKDF (reference sequence). The CDR3 DNA sequence: TGTGCCACCAGCAGGGAGACAGGACGCGGGTATGAAAAACTGTTTTTT. Translated, it gives CATSRETGRGYEKLFF.

This clonotype has only a few counts. The chain has TRBV6-2 or TRBV6-3 and TRBJ2-1, with TRBD2 matching over 7 bases. Trimming at V came to 5 bases and at J to 1 base, leaving 8 bases not matched to a gene. The CDR3 runs 16 residues. Germline V CDR1 and CDR2: MNHEY, SVGEGT. Written as DNA, the CDR3 is TGTGCCAGCAGTGACCGTAGCGGGTCGTCCTACAATGAGCAGTTCTTC. The encoded protein is CASSDRSGSSYNEQFF.

Points on this clonotype: This sequence may be a read error, since a much larger clone differs from it by one base. The CDR3, as DNA: TGTGCCGGCAGCCAAGTCGGAAGGGGGGATCAAGCCAAAAACATTCAGTACTTC. Its translation is CAGSQVGRGDQAKNIQYF. The rearrangement uses TRBV4-2 and TRBJ2-4; D may correspond to TRBD1 or TRBD2 (6 bases each). CDR1 is LGHNA, CDR2 YNFKEQ, per germline. The CDR3 length is 18 residues.

This clonotype has just one count. The rearrangement links TRBV10-2 to TRBJ1-2; a weak D match, TRBD1 (6 bases). V shed 10 bases and J shed 2 bases, with 14 bases lying between them. The CDR3 covers 13 residues. Germline V gene lookup returns CDR1 WSHSY and CDR2 SAAADI. The CDR3 DNA reads as TGCGCCACCGGACAGAGCCGCAACTATGGCTACACCTTC. It specifies CATGQSRNYGYTF.

The rearrangement joins TRBV2 to TRBJ2-3; TRBD1 agrees at 9 bases. CDR1 and CDR2 from the germline V gene are SNHLY and FYNNEI. V shed 6 bases and J 6 bases; nucleotides not matched to a gene: 1. CDR3 length equals 12 residues. The CDR3 sequence: CASRDRGDTQYF. For the CDR3, the DNA is TGTGCCAGCAGGGACAGGGGTGATACGCAGTATTTT. Full variable domain (remainder filled in from reference TRBV2 and TRBJ2-3): EPEVTQTPSHQVTQMGQEVILRCVPISNHLYFYWYRQILGQKVEFLVSFYNNEISEKSEIFDDQFSVERPDGSNFTLKIRSTKLEDSAMYFCASRDRGDTQYFGPGTRLTVL.

J is TRBJ2-3 and V is TRBV2, with 7 nucleotides matching TRBD1. V was pared by 7 bases and J by 6 bases, with 4 bases of the junction left unmatched. The germline V gene has CDR1 SNHLY and CDR2 FYNNEI. This CDR3 has 12 amino acids. CDR3 coding DNA: TGTGCCAGCACCCCGACAGGGGATACGCAGTATTTT. It specifies CASTPTGDTQYF.

This clonotype is medium-sized by share. V gene TRBV20-1 combines with J gene TRBJ1-6; D remains unclear. Looked up from germline, CDR1 is DFQATT and CDR2 is SNEGSKA (reference sequence). V was cut by 1 base and J by 6 bases, with 16 bases left in between. This CDR3 has 16 amino acids. For the CDR3, the DNA is TGCAGTGCTAGAGTCGAGAGCCGGGCTCCTAATTCACCCCTCCACTTT. Translating gives CSARVESRAPNSPLHF.

The chain employs TRBV2 and TRBJ1-5, with 10 bases identical to TRBD1. From germline, CDR1 is SNHLY and CDR2 FYNNEI. V was pared by 3 bases and J by 7 bases, with 3 bases of the junction left unmatched. The length of the CDR3 is 14 residues. CDR3 protein: CASSDGTGVQPQHF. The CDR3 DNA reads as TGTGCCAGCAGTGACGGGACAGGGGTCCAGCCCCAGCATTTT.

The chain carries TRBV7-2 and TRBJ2-5; 8 bases are shared with TRBD1. The V segment lost 0 bases and the J segment 5 bases; nucleotides outside the gene matches: 14. Germline V lookup: CDR1 SGHTA, CDR2 FQGNSA. The CDR3 totals 18 residues. CDR3 in amino acids: CASSLARLAGGLWETQYF. Written as DNA, the CDR3 is TGTGCCAGCAGCTTAGCGCGGTTGGCAGGGGGCCTGTGGGAGACCCAGTACTTC.